This is a list of T cell receptor beta chains from one sample in a study of T cells expressing NK-cell markers. TCRdb re-called the 5' RACE reads and gives one entry per CDR3 protein, without DNA. The data include more than 90,000 distinct CDR3 sequences; the top ten clones carry around 20%. Sequencing input: blood T cells: a sorted CD56 or NKG2C T cell subset, CD4+ or CD8+ T cells, or bulk PBMC T cells (not recorded which). The receptors originated from a woman aged 18 to 69 in good health. Both conserved end residues are part of each CDR3. Each record gives: CDR3 protein, J gene, V gene.

CDR3 protein: CSARDVSYGYTF
J gene: TRBJ1-2
V gene: TRBV20-1

CDR3 protein: CASSQDRTGPYEQYF
J gene: TRBJ2-7
V gene: TRBV4-3

CDR3 protein: CASSFGASGIQETQYF
J gene: TRBJ2-5
V gene: TRBV5-6

CDR3 protein: CAWSVLEETQYF
J gene: TRBJ2-5
V gene: TRBV30

CDR3 protein: CASSFGGSSGAYEQYF
J gene: TRBJ2-7
V gene: TRBV12-3/TRBV12-4

CDR3 protein: CAWSDFRNSPLHF
J gene: TRBJ1-6
V gene: TRBV30

CDR3 protein: CASSPWGPYTGELFF
J gene: TRBJ2-2
V gene: TRBV5-6

CDR3 protein: CASSLLAGELFF
J gene: TRBJ2-2
V gene: TRBV12-3/TRBV12-4

CDR3 protein: CASSQEGVYEQYF
J gene: TRBJ2-7
V gene: TRBV4-2

CDR3 protein: CASSHPAEGLETQYF
J gene: TRBJ2-5
V gene: TRBV3-1

CDR3 protein: CASSGADYEQYF
J gene: TRBJ2-7
V gene: TRBV25-1

CDR3 protein: CASSYPGTRDTQYF
J gene: TRBJ2-3
V gene: TRBV5-4

CDR3 protein: CASSIPGVYNEQFF
J gene: TRBJ2-1
V gene: TRBV19

CDR3 protein: CASSSGNAGGLYNEQFF
J gene: TRBJ2-1
V gene: TRBV4-1

CDR3 protein: CASSLSGQGAREQYF
J gene: TRBJ2-7
V gene: TRBV7-9

CDR3 protein: CASSWDGGRAYNEQFF
J gene: TRBJ2-1
V gene: TRBV19

CDR3 protein: CATSVREGYTF
J gene: TRBJ1-2
V gene: TRBV24-1

CDR3 protein: CASSQEPGRPIGDTQYF
J gene: TRBJ2-3
V gene: TRBV4-3

CDR3 protein: CASSESGLGNTIYF
J gene: TRBJ1-3
V gene: TRBV25-1

CDR3 protein: CASSLVAGNEQFF
J gene: TRBJ2-1
V gene: TRBV7-9

CDR3 protein: CASDRGPGDEQFF
J gene: TRBJ2-1
V gene: TRBV10-2

CDR3 protein: CASSDSTIYEQYF
J gene: TRBJ2-7
V gene: TRBV6-1

CDR3 protein: CASSLLSGDRGNTGELFF
J gene: TRBJ2-2
V gene: TRBV4-3

CDR3 protein: CASSKADSFMNTEAFF
J gene: TRBJ1-1
V gene: TRBV6-2/TRBV6-3

CDR3 protein: CASSLGDRGSPGADTQYF
J gene: TRBJ2-3
V gene: TRBV5-1

CDR3 protein: CASSLGRWGQETQYF
J gene: TRBJ2-5
V gene: TRBV28

CDR3 protein: CASGFEAANYGYTF
J gene: TRBJ1-2
V gene: TRBV12-5

CDR3 protein: CASSQDRGTSGYNEQFF
J gene: TRBJ2-1
V gene: TRBV4-1

CDR3 protein: CASSHPGLNTEAFF
J gene: TRBJ1-1
V gene: TRBV4-1

CDR3 protein: CASILGGGGSGTQYF
J gene: TRBJ2-3
V gene: TRBV6-5

CDR3 protein: CASSLVGTGYTDTQYF
J gene: TRBJ2-3
V gene: TRBV7-2

CDR3 protein: CASSLVGEDNEQFF
J gene: TRBJ2-1
V gene: TRBV7-6

CDR3 protein: CASSQEEGPTSTDTQYF
J gene: TRBJ2-3
V gene: TRBV4-3

CDR3 protein: CASSLSASGGSTDTQYF
J gene: TRBJ2-3
V gene: TRBV5-6

CDR3 protein: CASSRLSSYNEQFF
J gene: TRBJ2-1
V gene: TRBV14

CDR3 protein: CASSHNYGQGSDNEQFF
J gene: TRBJ2-1
V gene: TRBV14

CDR3 protein: CAGRGRDSTGELFF
J gene: TRBJ2-2
V gene: TRBV6-1

CDR3 protein: CSARDSLAGDWETQYF
J gene: TRBJ2-5
V gene: TRBV20-1

CDR3 protein: CASSSLTSDAQYF
J gene: TRBJ2-3
V gene: TRBV7-6

CDR3 protein: CASSGSSMQGDYGYTF
J gene: TRBJ1-2
V gene: TRBV5-6

CDR3 protein: CASSQVPGSSYEQYF
J gene: TRBJ2-7
V gene: TRBV4-3

CDR3 protein: CSARATSGDTGELFF
J gene: TRBJ2-2
V gene: TRBV20-1

CDR3 protein: CASSLTRGIYNEQFF
J gene: TRBJ2-1
V gene: TRBV7-3

CDR3 protein: CSASDYYGGVEGYTF
J gene: TRBJ1-2
V gene: TRBV20-1

CDR3 protein: CASSLVSLETQYF
J gene: TRBJ2-5
V gene: TRBV7-9

CDR3 protein: CASSQDQLGGELFF
J gene: TRBJ2-2
V gene: TRBV14

CDR3 protein: CASSWPVYNSPLHF
J gene: TRBJ1-6
V gene: TRBV7-9

CDR3 protein: CASSLSRKETQYF
J gene: TRBJ2-5
V gene: TRBV28

CDR3 protein: CASSIGTGRPYF
J gene: TRBJ2-5
V gene: TRBV19

CDR3 protein: CASSQALGGNTEAFF
J gene: TRBJ1-1
V gene: TRBV4-1

CDR3 protein: CASMGQNYGYTF
J gene: TRBJ1-2
V gene: TRBV27

CDR3 protein: CASSQDLNMAPQETQYF
J gene: TRBJ2-5
V gene: TRBV4-3

CDR3 protein: CASSPRGGKQPQHF
J gene: TRBJ1-5
V gene: TRBV7-9